The entry below gives a single T cell receptor (beta chain) sequence along with its context. What it recognizes is unknown. At one boundary the junction diverges from the germline segment, which might be a read error. This sample was included in a study of T cell responses to AZD1222 COVID-19 vaccine. Overall study findings and caveats: Females outnumbered males among donors, who were mostly white British; clonal diversity was possibly underestimated. Just a handful of AZD1222 recipients tested seropositive at baseline. Two AZD1222 doses significantly raised spike-specific TCR breadth and depth over controls.

Germline CDR1 MNHEY, CDR2 SVGAGI. The CDR3 contains 15 residues. Libraries were prepared by immunoSEQ multiplex PCR; TCRdb keeps only in-frame clonotypes and omits some of them. There are tens of thousands of clones in the sample; more than 75% occur only once, and roughly 10% lies in the top ten. This material consisted of peripheral blood, taken on day 0 of AZD1222 vaccination. This receptor was identified in an adult in good health. The gene calls are TRBV6-5 and TRBJ2-7; 8 bases fit TRBD1. The CDR3, as DNA: TGTGCCAGCCTACCCCTTTCAGGGGGCTCCCACGAGCAGTACTTC. It encodes CASLPLSGGSHEQYF.